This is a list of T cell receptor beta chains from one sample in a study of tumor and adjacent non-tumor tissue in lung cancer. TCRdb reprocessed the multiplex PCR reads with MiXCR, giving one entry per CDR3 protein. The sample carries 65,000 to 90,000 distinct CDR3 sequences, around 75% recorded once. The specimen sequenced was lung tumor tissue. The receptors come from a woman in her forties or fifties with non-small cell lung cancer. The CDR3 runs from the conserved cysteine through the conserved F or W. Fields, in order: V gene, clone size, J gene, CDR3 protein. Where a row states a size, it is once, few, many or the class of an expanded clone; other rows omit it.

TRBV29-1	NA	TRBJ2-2	CSGTIGSVGGLFF
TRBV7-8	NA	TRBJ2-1	CASNIKPGQAFYNEQFF
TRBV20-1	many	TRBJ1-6	CSARASGGSPLPLHF
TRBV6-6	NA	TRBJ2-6	CASTKEAYSGANVQTF
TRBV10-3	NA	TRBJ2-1	CAISEPSGKGNEQFF
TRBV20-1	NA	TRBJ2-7	CNASTGVDYEQYF
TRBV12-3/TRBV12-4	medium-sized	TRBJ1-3	CASSLGTGIAGNTIYF
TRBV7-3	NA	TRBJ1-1	CVSRQTGVIEAFF
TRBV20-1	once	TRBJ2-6	CSARDQVAGANVLTF
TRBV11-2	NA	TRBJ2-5	CTSRPTAAETQYF
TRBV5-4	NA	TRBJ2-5	CASSMDYSQETQYF
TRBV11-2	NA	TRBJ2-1	CASSFIGGRREQLF
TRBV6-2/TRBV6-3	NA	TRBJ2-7	CASSYTGGGHEQYF
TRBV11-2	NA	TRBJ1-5	CASSSAGRSNQPHHF
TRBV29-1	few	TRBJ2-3	CGAPGLRAGSTDTQYF
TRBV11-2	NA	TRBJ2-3	CASRLTTSDTQYF
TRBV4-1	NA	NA	CASSQEPSSGSTDTQHF
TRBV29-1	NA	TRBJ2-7	CSVQGGGDSYEQYF
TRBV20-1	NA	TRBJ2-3	CSALLTLIDTQYF
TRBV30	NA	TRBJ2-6	CACSRGTGANVLTF
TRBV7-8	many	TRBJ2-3	CASSPHPVRTDTQYF